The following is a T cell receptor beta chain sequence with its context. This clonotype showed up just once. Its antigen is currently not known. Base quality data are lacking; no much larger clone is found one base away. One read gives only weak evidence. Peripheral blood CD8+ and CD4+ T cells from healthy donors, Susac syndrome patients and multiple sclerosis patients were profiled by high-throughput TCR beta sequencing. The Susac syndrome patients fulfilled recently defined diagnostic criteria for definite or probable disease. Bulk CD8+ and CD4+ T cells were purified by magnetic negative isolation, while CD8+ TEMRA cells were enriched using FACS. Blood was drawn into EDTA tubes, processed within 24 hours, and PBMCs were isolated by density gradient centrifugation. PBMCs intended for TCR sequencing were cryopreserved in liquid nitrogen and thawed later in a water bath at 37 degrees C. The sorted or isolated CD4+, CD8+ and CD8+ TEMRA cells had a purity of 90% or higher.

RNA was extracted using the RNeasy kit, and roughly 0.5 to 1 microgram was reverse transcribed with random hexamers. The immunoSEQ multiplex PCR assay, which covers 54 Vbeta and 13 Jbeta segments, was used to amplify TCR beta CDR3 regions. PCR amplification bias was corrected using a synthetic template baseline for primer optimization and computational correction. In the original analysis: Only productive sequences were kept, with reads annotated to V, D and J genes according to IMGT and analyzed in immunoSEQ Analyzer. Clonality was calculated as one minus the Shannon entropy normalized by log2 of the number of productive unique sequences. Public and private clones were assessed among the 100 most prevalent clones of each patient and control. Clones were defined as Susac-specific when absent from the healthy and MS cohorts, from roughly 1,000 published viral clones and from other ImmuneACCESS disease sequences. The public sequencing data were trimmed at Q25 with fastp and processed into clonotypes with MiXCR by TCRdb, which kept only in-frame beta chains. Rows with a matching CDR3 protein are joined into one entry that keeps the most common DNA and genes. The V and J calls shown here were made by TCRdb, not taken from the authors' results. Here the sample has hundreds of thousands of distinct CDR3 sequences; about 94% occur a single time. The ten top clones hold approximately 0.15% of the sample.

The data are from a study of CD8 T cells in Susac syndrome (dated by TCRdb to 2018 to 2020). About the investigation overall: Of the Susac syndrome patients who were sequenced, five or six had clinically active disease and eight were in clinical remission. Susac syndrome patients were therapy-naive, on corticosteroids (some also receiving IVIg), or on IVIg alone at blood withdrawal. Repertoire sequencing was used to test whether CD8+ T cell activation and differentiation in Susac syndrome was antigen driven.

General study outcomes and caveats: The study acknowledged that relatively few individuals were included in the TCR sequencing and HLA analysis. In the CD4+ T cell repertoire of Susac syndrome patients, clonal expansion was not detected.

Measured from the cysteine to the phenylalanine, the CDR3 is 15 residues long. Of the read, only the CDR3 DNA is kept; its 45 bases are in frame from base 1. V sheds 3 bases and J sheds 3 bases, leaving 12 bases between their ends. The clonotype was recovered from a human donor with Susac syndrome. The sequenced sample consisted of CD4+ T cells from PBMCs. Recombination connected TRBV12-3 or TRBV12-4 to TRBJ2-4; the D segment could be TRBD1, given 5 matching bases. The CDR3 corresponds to CASSFNRWGKNIQYF. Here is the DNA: TGTGCCAGCAGTTTCAACAGGTGGGGCAAAAACATTCAGTACTTC.